The 31 T cell receptor beta chains in this list originate from one sample, sequenced in a study of T cells in Graves' hyperthyroidism and ophthalmopathy (dated by TCRdb to about 2019). The library was obtained by multiplex PCR. Instrument on record: Illumina HiSeq 2000. The TCR beta CDR3 regions were amplified from the RNA transcripts. A first-round RT-PCR of the TCR CDR3 used the HTBI primer set with the Qiagen OneStep RT-PCR kit. TCRdb trimmed public reads at Q25 via fastp, called clones via MiXCR and kept in-frame beta chains. For every CDR3 protein sequence, its rows merge into one entry that carries the most common genes and DNA. Present in this sample are fewer than 400,000 distinct CDR3 sequences, more than 12% of which were seen just once. Clones ranked in the top ten supply around 27% of the sample. The sequenced sample consisted of blood. The receptors originated from a man in his fifties or sixties with Graves' ophthalmopathy.

V is TRBV27 and J is TRBJ2-3, with 9 bases matching TRBD1. The CDR3 has 15 amino acids. Looked up from germline, CDR1 is MNHEY and CDR2 is SMNVEV (reference sequence). J gave up 3 bases and V 3 bases, and 4 bases lay outside the gene matches. CDR3 DNA sequence: TGTGCCAGCAGTTTCCACAGGGGGCTAACAGATACGCAGTATTTT. The encoded protein is CASSFHRGLTDTQYF.

This clonotype was counted many times. This chain uses TRBV2 with TRBJ2-1; TRBD1 matches 8 bases. V gave up 1 base and J gave up 3 bases; unmatched junction bases: 11. Germline loops: CDR1 SNHLY, CDR2 FYNNEI. The CDR3 sequence is 18 residues long. The CDR3 DNA is TGTGCCAGCAGTGAAGACCTTGCGGACAGGGTATTCTACAATGAGCAGTTCTTC. Its protein is CASSEDLADRVFYNEQFF.

In this sample, this clonotype turned up a few times. The rearrangement uses TRBV6-1 and TRBJ2-7; TRBD2 matches at 8 bases. From germline, CDR1 is MNHNS and CDR2 SASEGT. V shed 6 bases, J shed 3 bases, and the junction held 1 base outside the gene matches. The CDR3 contains 12 residues. The CDR3 bases are TGTGCCAGCAGGACTAGCGACTACGAGCAGTACTTC. Amino acids: CASRTSDYEQYF.

In DNA, the CDR3 is TGCAGTGCTAGGCGCAGACTAGCGGGAGCCGGGGAGCTGTTTTTT. Translated, it gives CSARRRLAGAGELFF. The rearrangement links TRBV20-1 to TRBJ2-2; 12 bases line up with TRBD2. This CDR3 region has 15 residues. CDR1 and CDR2 (germline): DFQATT, SNEGSKA (reference sequence). The V gene end was trimmed by 3 bases and the J gene end by 6 bases; junction bases not matched to a gene: 5.

This clonotype came up many times. The chain's CDR3 is CASSPWGGSYEQYF. DNA of the CDR3: TGTGCCAGCAGTCCCTGGGGAGGCTCCTACGAGCAGTACTTC. V and J are TRBV28 and TRBJ2-7; D perhaps matches TRBD2 (6 bases). The germline V gene encodes CDR1 MDHEN and CDR2 SYDVKM. The V end was cut by 5 bases, the J end by 0 bases, with 11 bases between. This CDR3 is built from 14 residues.

At least ten counts were recorded for this clonotype. The V call is TRBV5-1, the J call TRBJ2-1; no clear D. Germline CDR1 SGHRS, CDR2 YFSETQ. This CDR3 contains 15 residues. Trimming took 4 bases from V and 0 from J, leaving 11 bases between them. CDR3 sequence: CASSPSHSSYNEQFF. CDR3 bases: TGCGCCAGCAGCCCTTCACACAGCTCCTACAATGAGCAGTTCTTC.

This clonotype was seen more than once but under ten times. The rearrangement links TRBV7-6 to TRBJ2-1, with D possibly TRBD1 on 5 matching bases. CDR3 length: 15 amino acids. Per the germline V gene, CDR1 is SGHVS and CDR2 is FNYEAQ. Trimming shortened V by 1 base and J by 9 bases, and 16 bases separated the two germline ends. In nucleotides, the CDR3 is TGTGCCAGCAGCTTAGACGGCAGGGTAGCAGCTGAGCAGTTCTTC. As protein: CASSLDGRVAAEQFF.

This clonotype was recorded at least ten times. The rearrangement uses TRBV3-1 and TRBJ2-7; D remains ambiguous. The V end lost 4 bases, the J end lost 6 bases, and 13 bases lay between the germline ends. Per the germline V gene, CDR1 is LGHDT and CDR2 is YNNKEL (reference sequence). The CDR3 runs 13 residues. CDR3 residues: CASSRMRLGEQYF. The CDR3 nucleotides are TGTGCCAGCAGCCGAATGAGGTTAGGCGAGCAGTACTTC.

With respect to this clonotype: A much larger clone lies a single base off, so this may be a read error. The gene calls are TRBV4-1 and TRBJ2-3, with a weak D call TRBD1 (6 bases). Germline-derived CDR1 and CDR2 are MGHRA and YSYEKL. The CDR3 is 14 residues long. This CDR3 is CASKVYRETDTRYF. CDR3 bases: TGCGCCAGCAAGGTTTACAGGGAGACGGATACGCGGTATTTT.

This clonotype was observed at least ten times. The rearrangement links TRBV20-1 to TRBJ2-5; D is unclear. Trimming took 4 bases from V and 7 from J, leaving 13 bases between them. Germline values: CDR1 DFQATT, CDR2 SNEGSKA (reference sequence). This CDR3 has 12 residues. CDR3 in amino acids: CSAKVSVLTQYF. The CDR3 coding sequence is TGCAGTGCTAAGGTCTCGGTCCTGACCCAGTACTTC.

This rearrangement joins TRBV9 to TRBJ2-1, with 10 bases aligning to TRBD1. The trim removed 0 bases at V and 6 bases at J, leaving 3 bases unmatched. The CDR3 runs 15 residues. Germline V gene data show CDR1 as SGDLS and CDR2 as YYNGEE. The DNA for the CDR3 is TGTGCCAGCAGCGTAGCGGGACAGGGGTTCAATGAGCAGTTCTTC. Translation gives CASSVAGQGFNEQFF.

In its sample, this clonotype was seen many times. The CDR3 nucleotides read TGTGCCAGCAGTTCCGTCTATGGGGGACAGAACACTGAAGCTTTCTTT. It translates to CASSSVYGGQNTEAFF. The V call is TRBV27, the J call TRBJ1-1; perhaps TRBD1 as D (6 bases). V was shortened by 4 bases and J by 1 base, with 16 bases between the two germline ends. The germline CDR1 and CDR2 sequences are MNHEY and SMNVEV (reference sequence). The CDR3 is made up of 16 amino acids.

The chain couples TRBV15 to TRBJ2-7, with D possibly TRBD2 on 5 matching bases. V shed 0 bases and J shed 3 bases, with 9 bases lying between them. Germline values: CDR1 LNHNV, CDR2 YYDKDF (reference sequence). The CDR3 has 14 residues. CDR3 nucleotide sequence: TGTGCCACCAGCAGAGATCCACTAGGCTACGAGCAGTACTTC. Translated, it gives CATSRDPLGYEQYF.

This clonotype was found a few times. The gene calls are TRBV28 and TRBJ2-4; TRBD2 agrees at 9 bases. The V gene end was trimmed by 3 bases and the J gene end by 1 base; junction bases not matched to a gene: 7. Germline lookup yields CDR1 MDHEN and CDR2 SYDVKM. This CDR3 has 17 amino acids. The CDR3 DNA follows: TGTGCCAGCAGTTTCCTTCGGGCGGGGGGGGCCAAAAACATTCAGTACTTC. It specifies CASSFLRAGGAKNIQYF. The full variable domain, rest sourced from reference TRBV28 and TRBJ2-4, is DVKVTQSSRYLVKRTGEKVFLECVQDMDHENMFWYRQDPGLGLRLIYFSYDVKMKEKGDIPEGYSVSREKKERFSLILESASTNQTSMYLCASSFLRAGGAKNIQYFGAGTRLSVL.

This clonotype was seen ten or more times. This sequence joins TRBV2 and TRBJ1-1, with D possibly being TRBD1 (6 bases). Trimming pared 8 bases from V and 1 base from J, leaving 11 bases between. The CDR3 totals 13 residues. Per the germline V gene, CDR1 is SNHLY and CDR2 is FYNNEI. CDR3 nucleotides: TGTGCCAGCCGACAGGAGAGGAACACTGAAGCTTTCTTT. Protein product: CASRQERNTEAFF.

This clonotype was seen only a few times. The V and J genes are TRBV29-1 and TRBJ1-1; TRBD1 matches at 11 bases. The CDR3 runs 18 residues. Germline trimming cut 5 bases from V and 3 bases from J; bases unmatched to any gene: 17. Germline V gene data show CDR1 as SQVTM and CDR2 as ANQGSEA. This chain's CDR3 is CSVPNYRGQGATDTEAFF. CDR3 bases: TGCAGCGTTCCTAATTACCGTGGACAGGGGGCGACTGACACTGAAGCTTTCTTT.

This clonotype came up many times. The chain recombines TRBV27 with TRBJ1-6; 8 bases map to TRBD1. The CDR3 sequence is 15 residues long. V trimming: 3 bases; J trimming: 6 bases; junction bases outside the gene matches: 4. CDR1 MNHEY and CDR2 SMNVEV come from the germline V gene (reference sequence). For the CDR3, the DNA is TGTGCCAGCAGTTTTTCAGGGGGCGCTAATTCACCCCTCCACTTT. This sequence encodes CASSFSGGANSPLHF.

The gene calls are TRBV7-9 and TRBJ2-3; unclear D gene. V was clipped by 4 bases and J by 0 bases, with 14 bases between them. Germline-derived CDR1 and CDR2 are SEHNR and FQNEAQ (reference sequence). The length of the CDR3 is 16 residues. The CDR3 nucleotides are TGTGCCAGCAGCTCCACTCGGATTTTTAGCACAGATACGCAGTATTTT. The encoded protein is CASSSTRIFSTDTQYF.

The rearrangement links TRBV11-2 to TRBJ2-5; D is uncertain. Germline CDR1 is SGHAT and CDR2 is FQNNGV. The germline V and J ends were trimmed by 1 base and 3 bases, with 15 bases remaining between them. The CDR3 is 16 residues long. The CDR3 sequence: CASSLGSRVKEETQYF. DNA of the CDR3: TGTGCCAGCAGCTTAGGAAGTCGGGTTAAGGAAGAGACCCAGTACTTC.

This clonotype appeared a few times. This could be a read error, since a much larger clone is one nucleotide away. The chain uses TRBV20-1 and TRBJ2-1, with TRBD1 identical over 12 bases. Germline-derived CDR1 and CDR2 are DFQATT and SNEGSKA (reference sequence). This CDR3 has 17 residues. The CDR3 reads CSASGAGTGGSCNEQFF. CDR3 sequence (DNA): TGCAGTGCTAGTGGGGCCGGGACAGGGGGCTCCTGCAATGAGCAGTTCTTC.

CDR3 DNA: TGTGCCACCAGCAGCGGCCCGGGAAGAACCAACTACGAGCAGTACTTC. As protein: CATSSGPGRTNYEQYF. This chain joins TRBV15 and TRBJ2-7; perhaps TRBD2 as D (5 bases). The germline V and J ends were trimmed by 3 bases and 3 bases, with 18 bases remaining between them. The germline gives CDR1 LNHNV, CDR2 YYDKDF (reference sequence). The CDR3 totals 16 residues.

This clonotype was detected only a few times. This chain joins TRBV19 and TRBJ2-4; D not resolved. V lost 4 bases and J lost 10, with 8 bases in between. Germline V gene lookup returns CDR1 LNHDA and CDR2 SQIVND (reference sequence). The CDR3 totals 11 residues. CDR3 bases: TGTGCCAGTAGTACCTTAAGGATTCAGTACTTC. Protein: CASSTLRIQYF.

CDR3 DNA sequence: TGTGCCAGCAGGGAGAGGGTTGGCCTCACCGGGGAGCTGTTTTTT. Its protein is CASRERVGLTGELFF. The chain uses TRBV2 and TRBJ2-2; tentatively, D is TRBD2 (5 bases). The V gene lost 6 bases and the J gene lost 4 bases, with 15 bases spanning the gap. Germline lookup yields CDR1 SNHLY and CDR2 FYNNEI. The CDR3 loop spans 15 amino acids.

V usage is TRBV9 and J usage is TRBJ2-5, with 7 bases aligning to TRBD2. The CDR3 is 16 amino acids. The germline V gene encodes CDR1 SGDLS and CDR2 YYNGEE. The V and J ends lost 3 bases and 6 bases, in that order; junction bases with no gene match: 14. CDR3 sequence (DNA): TGTGCCAGCAGCGCCGAGGAGGGGAGGGACTTAAAGACCCAGTACTTC. The encoded protein is CASSAEEGRDLKTQYF.

At least ten counts were recorded for this clonotype. This rearrangement joins TRBV3-1 to TRBJ1-1; the D gene is possibly TRBD1 (5 bases). Trimming removed 5 bases at V and 2 bases at J, with 12 bases between. There are 14 residues in the CDR3. Germline-derived CDR1 and CDR2 are LGHDT and YNNKEL (reference sequence). In nucleotides, the CDR3 is TGTGCCAGCAGCGGGGCCGGTTTCAACACTGAAGCTTTCTTT. Translating gives CASSGAGFNTEAFF.

In its sample, this clonotype was seen many times. V gene TRBV3-1 combines with J gene TRBJ1-1; possible D gene TRBD1, 6 bases. Trimming took 2 bases from V and 5 from J, leaving 9 bases between them. The CDR3 has 13 amino acids. In germline, CDR1 is LGHDT, CDR2 YNNKEL (reference sequence). CDR3 residues: CASSQNRVTEAFF. The CDR3 DNA reads TGTGCCAGCAGCCAAAACAGGGTAACTGAAGCTTTCTTT.

This clonotype came up many times. The rearrangement uses TRBV2 and TRBJ2-7; TRBD1 matches at 8 bases. CDR1 is SNHLY, CDR2 FYNNEI, per germline. The CDR3 spans 15 residues. J gave up 4 bases and V 1 base, and 6 bases lay outside the gene matches. CDR3 loop: CASSEVDRGTYEQYF. The CDR3 DNA sequence: TGTGCCAGCAGTGAAGTTGACAGGGGAACGTACGAGCAGTACTTC.

This clonotype has a count of ten or more. The chain carries TRBV30 and TRBJ2-2; TRBD2 agrees at 8 bases. The V gene's germline CDR1 is GTSNPN and CDR2 SVGIG (reference sequence). CDR3 length: 16 amino acids. J lost 0 bases, V lost 5 bases, and 8 bases had no gene match. The CDR3 protein is CAWGRMGLANTGELFF. Here the CDR3 DNA reads TGTGCCTGGGGTCGAATGGGACTAGCGAACACCGGGGAGCTGTTTTTT.

This clonotype has a count of ten or more. The V gene is TRBV7-2, the J gene TRBJ2-1, with D unresolved. Trimming stripped 5 bases from V and 1 base from J, with 15 bases between. The CDR3 runs 16 residues. Germline loops: CDR1 SGHTA, CDR2 FQGNSA. CDR3 sequence: CASSTLGMGSYNEQFF. The DNA for the CDR3 is TGTGCCAGCAGCACTCTTGGCATGGGTTCCTACAATGAGCAGTTCTTC.

The chain is built from TRBV6-1 and TRBJ1-3; TRBD1 aligns across 7 bases. Germline values: CDR1 MNHNS, CDR2 SASEGT. After removal of 4 bases from V and 2 bases from J, the junction contained 5 bases not matched to a gene. CDR3 size: 15 residues. Here the CDR3 DNA reads TGTGCCAGCAGTGCGACAGGGCTGGCTGGAAACACCATATATTTT. The encoded protein is CASSATGLAGNTIYF.

This clonotype appeared a few times. The chain employs TRBV12-3 or TRBV12-4 and TRBJ2-3, with 13 bases lining up with TRBD2. This CDR3 has 16 residues. J lost 4 bases, V lost 5 bases, and 6 bases had no gene match. CDR3 sequence: CASSPRTSGSSDTQYF. CDR3 nucleotide sequence: TGTGCCAGCAGTCCCCGGACTAGCGGGAGCTCAGATACGCAGTATTTT.